This T cell receptor (beta chain) was obtained from a study of blood T cell repertoires in COVID-19 (dated by TCRdb to between 2020 and 2021). General notes on the study: Samples covering the acute and convalescent phases of COVID-19 were provided by collaborators in the United States, Italy and Spain. The samples were drawn from two sources: the first 160 participants of the ongoing ImmuneRACE study, and 1,254 subjects contributed by 6 global collaborators. Sample metadata almost always included a de-identified subject ID, COVID-19 status, age in years and sex. Where HLA class I and class II types were available, the types were taken from metadata supplied by the sample provider, not from assay-based typing. The material from the prospective study consisted of cDNA or gDNA derived from T cells, B-cell-depleted T cells, or PBMCs. Deeply sampled blood TCRbeta repertoires from subjects exposed to, actively infected with, or recovered from COVID-19 were included in the dataset. A freely available public database, intended as a resource for researchers studying the immune response to SARS-CoV-2, is where the repertoires were released.

The paper as a whole reports these results and caveats: How much clinical and demographic metadata was included differed by source and by participant, and the metadata was provided uncurated.

Whole blood was collected in K2EDTA tubes by collaborating institutions according to the institutions' own protocols. Collaborator samples were shipped for TCRbeta analysis as frozen whole blood, isolated PBMCs, or DNA extracted from either sample type. TCRbeta CDR3 regions were amplified from genomic DNA using the immunoSEQ Assay, a bias-controlled multiplex PCR. Turning to the authors' computational methods: The number of nucleated cells in each sample was estimated by amplification of reference gene primers within the assay. To quantify the absolute abundance of each unique TCRbeta CDR3 rearrangement, sequence reads were collapsed and filtered. Productive Simpson clonality was computed per sample as the square root of Simpson's diversity index over productive rearrangements. TCRdb carries this immuneACCESS record with in-frame sequences only. Its versions omit some clonotypes, under half of them owing to an unresolved V gene in the studies checked, with the rest unexplained. V, J and clone size are those of that table, while D and trimming were read from the DNA. Recorded for this sample are 80,000 to 100,000 clones; about 88% of them occurred a single time. In total, the top ten clones hold 15% to 20% of the sample.

This clone is described as medium-sized (0.01 to 0.1%). What this receptor recognizes is not known. Base qualities are missing; no much larger clone stands one base away. The sample has other DNA sequences that encode this CDR3 too. This TCR derives from a woman over 75 with acute or convalescent COVID-19. The sequencing sample was made of peripheral blood.

The CDR3 in this case is CASSLSGVQETQYF. The sequenced DNA: TGCGCCAGCAGCTTGTCGGGGGTTCAAGAGACCCAGTACTTC. The rearrangement joined TRBV5-1 to TRBJ2-5; a weak D assignment points to TRBD2 (6 bases agree). V is pared back by 1 base and J by 2 bases, with 9 bases lying between the germline termini. There are 14 amino acids in the CDR3, from cysteine to phenylalanine inclusive. Solely the CDR3 DNA is kept, with 42 bases framed from the first base. Based on the germline V gene, the CDR1 and CDR2 sequences are SGHRS and YFSETQ.